This T cell receptor beta chain was recovered during a study of cytomegalovirus exposure and HLA in healthy donors. Per the germline V gene, CDR1 is GTSNPN and CDR2 is SVGIG (reference sequence). The ends were cut back, 3 bases at V and 4 bases at J, with 15 bases in the middle. The CDR3 extends over 14 amino acids. Vbeta (60) and Jbeta (13) primers were used in the PCR. The repertoire was sequenced with immunoSEQ multiplex PCR; TCRdb's copy has only in-frame clones and lacks some. The sample carries about 130,000 clones, 65% to 85% recorded once. The sample comprised PBMCs. This clonotype originated in a man in his fifties in good health and CMV-seronegative. This chain connects TRBV30 to TRBJ1-1; a possible D gene is TRBD1 (6 bases). The DNA of the CDR3 is TGTGCCTGGAGCCTACAGGGAAAGGGCACTGAAGCTTTCTTT. Encoded protein: CAWSLQGKGTEAFF.